The 18 T cell receptor beta chains below all came from one sample that was sequenced in a study of cytomegalovirus exposure and HLA in healthy donors. In the PCR, 60 Vbeta and 13 Jbeta primers were used. Some clones are missing from TCRdb's copy, which holds only in-frame ones; the method was immunoSEQ multiplex PCR. The repertoire holds some 200,000 clones, with more than 60% as singletons. Specimen: PBMCs. Every receptor here comes from a girl under 10 years old in good health and CMV-seronegative.

J is TRBJ2-7 and V is TRBV6-1, with TRBD1 matching 10 bases. Trimming took 6 bases from V and 3 from J; bases not matched to a gene: 5. The V gene's germline CDR1 is MNHNS and CDR2 SASEGT. The CDR3 contains 14 residues. The chain's CDR3 is CASRLGQGRYEQYF. The CDR3 DNA follows: TGTGCCAGCAGACTGGGACAGGGGCGCTACGAGCAGTACTTC.

V gene TRBV6-1 combines with J gene TRBJ1-1, with 8 positions matching TRBD1. CDR3 length: 17 residues. CDR1 and CDR2 from the germline V gene are MNHNS and SASEGT. Trimming cost V 0 bases and J 6 bases; bases outside gene matches: 12. The CDR3 nucleotides are TGTGCCAGCAGTGAAGCGCTTCTTGGGACAGGTCTACCTGAAGCTTTCTTT. Protein sequence: CASSEALLGTGLPEAFF.

Of note for this clone: The sample holds other DNA sequences that translate to the same CDR3. The chain is built from TRBV29-1 and TRBJ2-5; D is unclear. V was pared by 0 bases and J by 5 bases, with 4 bases between. CDR3 length equals 11 residues. Germline V gives CDR1 SQVTM, CDR2 ANQGSEA. CDR3 bases: TGCAGCGTTGAAGATCTCGAGACCCAGTACTTC. Translation gives CSVEDLETQYF.

The chain couples TRBV7-9 to TRBJ1-2; 9 nucleotides agree with TRBD1. The trim removed 5 bases at V and 5 bases at J, leaving 9 bases unmatched. CDR1 and CDR2 from the germline V gene are SEHNR and FQNEAQ (reference sequence). The CDR3 has 15 residues. In nucleotides, the CDR3 is TGTGCCAGCAGCACCGTCGGGACAGGGACATATGGCTACACCTTC. It yields the protein CASSTVGTGTYGYTF. The full variable domain, rest sourced from reference TRBV7-9 and TRBJ1-2, is DTGVSQNPRHKITKRGQNVTFRCDPISEHNRLYWYRQTLGQGPEFLTYFQNEAQLEKSRLLSDRFSAERPKGSFSTLEIQRTEQGDSAMYLCASSTVGTGTYGYTFGSGTRLTVV.

This clone was seen a few times. V gene TRBV5-4 combines with J gene TRBJ1-3; D might be TRBD1 (6 bases). Germline V gene sequence: CDR1 SGHNT, CDR2 YYREEE (reference sequence). CDR3 length: 19 residues. The germline V and J ends were trimmed by 4 bases and 4 bases, with 27 bases remaining between them. The CDR3: CASSKDRDITASGGNTIYF. CDR3 DNA: TGTGCCAGCAGCAAAGACCGGGACATAACTGCTTCGGGGGGAAACACCATATATTTT. Full variable domain (rest looked up from reference TRBV5-4 and TRBJ1-3): ETGVTQSPTHLIKTRGQQVTLRCSSQSGHNTVSWYQQALGQGPQFIFQYYREEENGRGNFPPRFSGLQFPNYSSELNVNALELDDSALYLCASSKDRDITASGGNTIYFGEGSWLTVV.

The genes are TRBV4-2 and TRBJ1-1, with 8 bases lining up with TRBD1. This CDR3 comprises 19 residues. Trimming cost V 3 bases and J 0 bases; bases outside gene matches: 15. The germline V gene encodes CDR1 LGHNA and CDR2 YNFKEQ. The CDR3 sequence: CASSQGSRGPERMNTEAFF. As DNA, the CDR3 is TGTGCCAGCAGCCAGGGAAGCAGGGGGCCGGAGAGGATGAACACTGAAGCTTTCTTT.

The chain combines TRBV27 with TRBJ1-2; D may be TRBD1 (5 bases). The V end lost 2 bases, the J end lost 3 bases, and 7 bases lay between the germline ends. Germline loops: CDR1 MNHEY, CDR2 SMNVEV (reference sequence). CDR3 length: 13 amino acids. CDR3 region: CASSLRGDYGYTF. Here the CDR3 DNA reads TGTGCCAGCAGTTTAAGGGGCGACTATGGCTACACCTTC.

This clone is a singleton in its sample. This chain's CDR3 is CASSDPSGGHNEQFF. The CDR3, as DNA: TGCGCCAGCAGTGACCCCAGCGGGGGGCACAATGAGCAGTTCTTC. The rearrangement uses TRBV10-1 and TRBJ2-1; 9 bases map to TRBD2. With V trimmed by 3 bases and J by 5 bases, 5 bases remained unmatched. Germline CDR1 is WNHNN and CDR2 is SYGVQD (reference sequence). This CDR3 spans 15 amino acids.

The rearrangement uses TRBV6-1 and TRBJ2-7, with D uncertain. Germline values: CDR1 MNHNS, CDR2 SASEGT. The CDR3 loop spans 18 amino acids. The V end was cut by 2 bases, the J end by 5 bases, with 25 bases between. CDR3 in DNA: TGTGCCAGCAGTGAAATCGGCGGCCGATTAGGTAAAGCCCACGAGCAGTACTTC. Residues: CASSEIGGRLGKAHEQYF.

The J gene is TRBJ1-2, the V gene TRBV7-6, with TRBD1 matching over 7 bases. The germline gives CDR1 SGHVS, CDR2 FNYEAQ. The CDR3 is made up of 13 amino acids. The J segment lost 5 bases and the V segment lost 3 bases, leaving 3 bases of the junction unmatched. In DNA, the CDR3 is TGTGCCAGCAGCTTTGAACAGGGGTATGGCTACACCTTC. Translating gives CASSFEQGYGYTF.

The sample holds one count of this clone. This sequence joins TRBV19 and TRBJ2-3; 7 bases match TRBD2. Per the germline V gene, CDR1 is LNHDA and CDR2 is SQIVND (reference sequence). The CDR3 covers 13 residues. V gave up 7 bases and J gave up 1 base; unmatched junction bases: 2. The CDR3 bases are TGTGCCAGTACACGGGGGGGCACAGATACGCAGTATTTT. Amino acid sequence: CASTRGGTDTQYF.

The rearrangement uses TRBV6-6 and TRBJ2-1; D uncertain. The V gene's germline CDR1 is MNHNY and CDR2 SVGAGI (reference sequence). The CDR3 loop spans 14 amino acids. V gave up 1 base and J gave up 5 bases, with 9 bases separating them. The CDR3 here is CASSYLQFDNEQFF. CDR3 sequence (DNA): TGTGCCAGCAGTTACTTGCAGTTTGACAATGAGCAGTTCTTC.

The chain couples TRBV11-2 to TRBJ2-3, with 8 bases fitting TRBD2. With 9 bases clipped from V and 3 bases from J, the junction kept 2 bases outside the gene matches. The CDR3 runs 12 residues. Germline loops: CDR1 SGHAT, CDR2 FQNNGV. The CDR3 loop reads CASLAGTDTQYF. The CDR3 nucleotides read TGTGCCAGTTTAGCGGGGACAGATACGCAGTATTTT.

V gene TRBV11-2 combines with J gene TRBJ1-2; D not certain. The V gene's germline CDR1 is SGHAT and CDR2 FQNNGV. This CDR3 region has 12 residues. Trimming stripped 0 bases from V and 12 bases from J, with 11 bases between. The CDR3 region is CASSLDRRRDTF. The CDR3 coding sequence is TGTGCCAGCAGCTTAGATCGGCGGAGGGACACCTTC. Complete variable domain (other parts from reference TRBV11-2 and TRBJ1-2): EAGVAQSPRYKIIEKRQSVAFWCNPISGHATLYWYQQILGQGPKLLIQFQNNGVVDDSQLPKDRFSAERLKGVDSTLKIQPAKLEDSAVYLCASSLDRRRDTFGSGTRLTVV.

V and J are TRBV4-1 and TRBJ2-7; 9 bases map to TRBD2. With V trimmed by 6 bases and J by 3 bases, 15 bases remained unmatched. Germline lookup yields CDR1 MGHRA and CDR2 YSYEKL. The CDR3 length is 17 residues. DNA of the CDR3: TGCGCCAGCAGTCAGGGGCTAGCGGGGCTCCCTGGCTACGAGCAGTACTTC. This translates into CASSQGLAGLPGYEQYF.

The rearrangement joins TRBV4-1 to TRBJ2-1; D might be TRBD2 (6 bases). Deletions cut 8 bases from V and 9 bases from J, with 11 bases between. The V gene's germline CDR1 is MGHRA and CDR2 YSYEKL. CDR3 size: 11 residues. CDR3 in amino acids: CASALAAEQFF. For the CDR3, the DNA is TGCGCCAGCGCACTAGCCGCTGAGCAGTTCTTC.

The CDR3 reads CASSRPEWGVDVVQPQHF. For the CDR3, the DNA is TGTGCCAGCAGCCGTCCCGAATGGGGAGTCGATGTAGTTCAGCCCCAGCATTTT. The chain carries TRBV5-6 and TRBJ1-5; D gene unclear. Between the trimmed V and J ends, which lost 4 bases and 6 bases, there was a span of 26 bases. Germline CDR1 and CDR2: SGHDT and YYEEEE. This CDR3 region has 18 residues.

This clone showed up just once. The chain has TRBV7-6 and TRBJ2-2; D unclear. The CDR3 is 12 residues long. The V gene lost 7 bases and the J gene lost 5 bases, with 8 bases spanning the gap. Germline CDR1 is SGHVS and CDR2 is FNYEAQ. CDR3 sequence (DNA): TGTGCCAGCACCCCTATTACCGGGGAGCTGTTTTTT. As protein: CASTPITGELFF.